This T cell receptor beta chain was identified in a study of response to subunit inactivated influenza vaccine (dated by TCRdb to between 2018 and 2020). Broadly, across the study: To follow how T cells responded to a trivalent subunit inactivated influenza vaccine, the researchers relied on deep quantitative profiling of the T cell receptor repertoire. Overall study results and their limits: It was suggested by the authors that each seasonal influenza vaccination may recruit only a limited number of new T cells.

The library was built by means of RT-PCR. Sequencing was performed on an Illumina HiSeq 2500. TCRdb handled the public reads itself, with Q25 trimming in fastp and clone calling in MiXCR, and kept productive beta chains. Rows are combined by CDR3 protein, so each entry shows the most common genes and DNA. The sample table lists around 470,000 distinct CDR3 sequences, approximately 7.2% of them with a count of one. Jointly, the top ten make up over 10% of the sample. Including the terminal cysteine and phenylalanine, the CDR3 comprises 16 residues. The retained sequence is limited to the CDR3, 48 bases, with the frame set at the first base. The V and J ends are trimmed by 5 bases and 0 bases, leaving 14 bases between them. CDR1 and CDR2, looked up from the germline V gene, are MDHEN and SYDVKM. This clonotype was picked up a small number of times. Its antigen remains unidentified. Within one base of it there is no much larger clone, and no base qualities were kept.

Recombination connected TRBV28 to TRBJ2-4, with a weak D call of TRBD2 (6 bases match). Material: PBMCs from blood, obtained around 25 months after vaccination. This clonotype was obtained from a man between 50 and 75 years old who received an inactivated influenza vaccine. Donor details come from another sample of the same person, matched by shared clones. The CDR3 corresponds to CASSRDSGGAKNIQYF. The nucleotide sequence is given as TGTGCCAGCAGTCGAGATAGCGGAGGAGCCAAAAACATTCAGTACTTC.